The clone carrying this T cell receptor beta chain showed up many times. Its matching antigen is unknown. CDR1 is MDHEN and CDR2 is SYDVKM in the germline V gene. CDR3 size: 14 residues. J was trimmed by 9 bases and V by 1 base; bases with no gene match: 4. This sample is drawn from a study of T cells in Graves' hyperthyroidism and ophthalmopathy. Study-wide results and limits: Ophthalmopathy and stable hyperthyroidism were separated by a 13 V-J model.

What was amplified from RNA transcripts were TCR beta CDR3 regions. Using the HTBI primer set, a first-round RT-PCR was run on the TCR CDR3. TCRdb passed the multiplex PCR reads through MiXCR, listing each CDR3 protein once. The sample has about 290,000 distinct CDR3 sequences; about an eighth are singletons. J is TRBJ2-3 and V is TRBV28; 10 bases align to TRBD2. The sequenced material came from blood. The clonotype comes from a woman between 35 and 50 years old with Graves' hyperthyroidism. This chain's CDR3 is CASSLSSGRGTQYF. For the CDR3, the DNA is TGTGCCAGCAGTTTATCAAGCGGGAGGGGAACGCAGTATTTT.